This TCR beta chain was documented in a study of blood T cell repertoires in COVID-19. Across the whole study: Donors in the United States, Italy and Spain gave samples during acute or convalescent COVID-19. The analysed material was cDNA or gDNA that came from T cells, B-cell-depleted T cells, or PBMCs.

The CDR3 runs 13 residues. Trimming took off 0 bases at V and 5 bases at J, with 7 bases between the two ends. The germline V gene encodes CDR1 WNHNN and CDR2 SYGVQD (reference sequence). Original processing methods: Amplification of reference gene primers provided the estimated nucleated cell counts. Sequencing was performed with immunoSEQ multiplex PCR; in TCRdb, only in-frame clones are kept and a portion is missing. The V and J calls and the clone size are those of that table, but D and trimming were determined from the DNA. Of more than 55,000 clones listed, roughly 80% were seen once; the top ten hold around 9.7%.

The source of this sequence is an elderly woman with acute or convalescent COVID-19. Sequencing was carried out using peripheral blood. The V and J genes are TRBV10-1 and TRBJ1-1; a possible D gene is TRBD1 (5 bases). The CDR3 here is CASSESGGTEAFF. The DNA for the CDR3 is TGCGCCAGCAGTGAGTCGGGGGGGACTGAAGCTTTCTTT.